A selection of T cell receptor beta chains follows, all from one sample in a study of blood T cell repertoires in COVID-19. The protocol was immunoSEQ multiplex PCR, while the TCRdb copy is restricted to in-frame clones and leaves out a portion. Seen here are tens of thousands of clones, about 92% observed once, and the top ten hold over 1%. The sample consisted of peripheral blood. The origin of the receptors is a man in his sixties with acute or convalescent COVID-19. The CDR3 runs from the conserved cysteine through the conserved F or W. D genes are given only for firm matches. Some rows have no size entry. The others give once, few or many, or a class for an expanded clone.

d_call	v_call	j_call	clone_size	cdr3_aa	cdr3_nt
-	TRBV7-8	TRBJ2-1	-	CASGRDGSSYNEQFF	TGTGCCAGCGGCAGAGATGGGAGCTCCTACAATGAGCAGTTCTTC
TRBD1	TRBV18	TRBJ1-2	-	CASSRNRQGNYGYTF	TGTGCCAGCTCACGTAACAGACAGGGGAACTATGGCTACACCTTC
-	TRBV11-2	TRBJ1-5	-	CASSPEMNGNQPQHF	TGTGCCAGCAGCCCTGAGATGAACGGCAATCAGCCCCAGCATTTT
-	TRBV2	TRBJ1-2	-	CASSEAGGWGVGGYTF	TGTGCCAGCAGTGAAGCCGGAGGGTGGGGGGTTGGAGGCTACACCTTC
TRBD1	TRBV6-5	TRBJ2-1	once	CASRGQGGLNEQFF	TGTGCCAGCAGGGGACAGGGGGGCCTAAATGAGCAGTTCTTC
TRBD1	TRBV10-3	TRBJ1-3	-	CASHPNRGFSGNTIYF	TGTGCCTCACACCCTAACAGGGGGTTCTCTGGAAACACCATATATTTT
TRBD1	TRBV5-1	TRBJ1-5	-	CASSLDRDRGHQPQHF	TGCGCCAGCAGCTTAGACCGGGACAGGGGGCATCAGCCCCAGCATTTT
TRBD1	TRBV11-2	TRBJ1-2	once	CASGSGTASYYGYTF	TGTGCCAGCGGATCCGGGACAGCGAGCTACTATGGCTACACCTTC
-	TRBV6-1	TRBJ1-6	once	CASSPIGDNSPLHF	TGTGCCAGCAGCCCCATCGGGGATAATTCACCCCTCCACTTT
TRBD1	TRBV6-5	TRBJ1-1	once	CASSSSDRVNTEAFF	TGTGCCAGCAGTTCCTCGGACAGGGTGAACACTGAAGCTTTCTTT
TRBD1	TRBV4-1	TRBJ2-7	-	CASSQGDRYPYEQYF	TGCGCCAGCAGCCAAGGGGACAGGTATCCCTACGAGCAGTACTTC
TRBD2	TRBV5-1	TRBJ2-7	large	CASSLSGTLSYEQYF	TGCGCCAGCAGCTTGAGCGGGACTCTCTCCTACGAGCAGTACTTC
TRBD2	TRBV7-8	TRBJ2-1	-	CASSVGLAGDFNEQFF	TGTGCCAGCAGCGTCGGACTAGCGGGGGACTTTAATGAGCAGTTCTTC
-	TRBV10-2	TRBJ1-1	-	CASIESGGTEAFF	TGCGCCAGCATTGAGTCCGGGGGCACTGAAGCTTTCTTT
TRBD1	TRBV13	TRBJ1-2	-	CASSSRDRGLYGYTF	TGTGCCAGCAGCTCCAGGGACAGGGGGTTATATGGCTACACCTTC
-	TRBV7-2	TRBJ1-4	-	CASSLGTVYEKLFF	TGTGCCAGCAGCTTAGGGACAGTTTATGAAAAACTGTTTTTT
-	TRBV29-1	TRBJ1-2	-	CSVVRVGANGYTF	TGCAGCGTCGTCCGCGTGGGGGCGAATGGCTACACCTTC
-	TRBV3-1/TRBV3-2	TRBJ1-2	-	CASSRGGRSLGYTF	TGTGCCAGCAGCCGTGGAGGACGTTCGCTTGGCTACACCTTC
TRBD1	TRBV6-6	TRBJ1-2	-	CASSYMGPGGYGYTF	TGTGCCAGCAGTTACATGGGGCCAGGGGGCTATGGCTACACCTTC
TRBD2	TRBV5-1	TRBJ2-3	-	CASRYLAGGPNTQYF	TGCGCCAGCAGGTACCTAGCGGGGGGACCCAATACGCAGTATTTT
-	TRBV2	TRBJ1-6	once	CASSGQVALHF	TGTGCCAGCAGTGGCCAGGTGGCCCTCCACTTT
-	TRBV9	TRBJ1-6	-	CASSVGRDNSPLHF	TGTGCCAGCAGCGTCGGCAGGGATAATTCACCCCTCCACTTT
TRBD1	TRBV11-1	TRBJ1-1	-	CASSLRGRWSTEAFF	TGTGCCAGCAGCTTGAGGGGGCGATGGAGCACTGAAGCTTTCTTT
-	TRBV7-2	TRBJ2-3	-	CASSFLAGASTDTQYF	TGTGCCAGCAGCTTTTTGGCGGGGGCAAGCACAGATACGCAGTATTTT
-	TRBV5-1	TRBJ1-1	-	CASSLVTGGSMNTEAFF	TGCGCCAGCAGCTTGGTAACGGGGGGATCCATGAACACTGAAGCTTTCTTT
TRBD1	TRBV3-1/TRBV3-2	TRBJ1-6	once	CASSQMGGTGNSPLHF	TGTGCCAGCAGCCAAATGGGTGGGACAGGGAATTCACCCCTCCACTTT
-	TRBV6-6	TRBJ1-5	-	CASSPSTLNQPQHF	TGTGCCAGCAGTCCCTCGACTCTTAATCAGCCCCAGCATTTT
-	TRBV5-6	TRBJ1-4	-	CASSGFRGEKLFF	TGTGCCAGCAGCGGGTTTCGCGGTGAAAAACTGTTTTTT
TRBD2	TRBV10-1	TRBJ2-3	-	CASSGGASTDTQYF	TGCGCCAGTAGCGGGGGCGCTAGCACAGATACGCAGTATTTT
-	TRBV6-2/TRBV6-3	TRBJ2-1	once	CASSYSRGPADEQFF	TGTGCCAGCAGTTACTCCAGGGGTCCGGCGGATGAGCAGTTCTTC
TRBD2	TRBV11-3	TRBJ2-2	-	CASSVGTSGDTGELFF	TGTGCCAGCAGCGTCGGGACTAGCGGGGATACCGGGGAGCTGTTTTTT
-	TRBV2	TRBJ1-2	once	CASSERTDSYGYTF	TGTGCCAGCAGTGAACGGACAGATTCCTATGGCTACACCTTC
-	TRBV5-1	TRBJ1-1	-	CASSFGMNTEAFF	TGCGCCAGCAGCTTCGGGATGAACACTGAAGCTTTCTTT
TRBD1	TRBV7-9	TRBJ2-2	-	CASSSTGGGTGELFF	TGTGCCAGCAGCTCCACAGGGGGCGGGACCGGGGAGCTGTTTTTT
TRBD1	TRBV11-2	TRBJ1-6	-	CASGQRTGINSPLHF	TGTGCCAGCGGCCAACGGACAGGGATCAATTCACCCCTCCACTTT
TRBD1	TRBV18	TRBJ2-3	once	CASSPRTGGRTDTQYF	TGTGCCAGCTCACCTCGGACAGGGGGGAGAACAGATACGCAGTATTTT
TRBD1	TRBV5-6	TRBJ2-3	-	CASSPKDRGYEKDTQYF	TGTGCCAGCAGCCCAAAGGACAGGGGGTATGAAAAAGATACGCAGTATTTT
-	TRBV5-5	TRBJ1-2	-	CASSLEGPSYGYTF	TGTGCCAGCAGCTTGGAGGGGCCCAGCTATGGCTACACCTTC
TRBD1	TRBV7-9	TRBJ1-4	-	CASSFSGTGFPTNEKLFF	TGTGCCAGCAGCTTCTCCGGGACAGGGTTTCCAACTAATGAAAAACTGTTTTTT
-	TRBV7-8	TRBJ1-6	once	CASSPDSQSPLHF	TGTGCCAGCAGCCCGGACAGTCAGTCACCCCTCCACTTT
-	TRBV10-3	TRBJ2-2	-	CAMAATANTGELFF	TGTGCCATGGCGGCGACAGCGAACACCGGGGAGCTGTTTTTT
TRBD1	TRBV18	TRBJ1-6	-	CASSPDSQGGNGNSPLHF	TGTGCCAGCTCACCAGACTCCCAGGGGGGTAATGGTAATTCACCCCTCCACTTT